This T cell receptor beta chain was found in a study of blood T cell repertoires in COVID-19 (dated by TCRdb to the early 2020s). Concerning the study at large: Samples from collaborators originated in the United States, Italy and Spain and spanned both the acute and convalescent phases of COVID-19. The material from the prospective study consisted of cDNA or gDNA derived from T cells, B-cell-depleted T cells, or PBMCs. Deeply sampled blood TCRbeta repertoires from subjects exposed to, actively infected with, or recovered from COVID-19 were included in the dataset. A freely available public database, intended as a resource for researchers studying the immune response to SARS-CoV-2, is where the repertoires were released. Samples were obtained from the ongoing ImmuneRACE study (first 160 participants) and from 1,200 or so subjects provided by 6 global collaborators. A de-identified subject ID, COVID-19 status, age in years and sex were almost always included in the sample metadata. Where available, HLA class I and class II types were obtained from metadata supplied by the sample provider rather than from assay-based typing.

In the prospective study, participants were about 18 to 95 years old, resided in approximately 22 geographic areas of the United States, and were enrolled through a virtual design. Cohort assignment in the prospective study relied on participant-reported clinical history from a screening survey and a study questionnaire. ImmuneRACE Cohort 3 recovered participants were defined by two consecutive negative NP/OP PCR tests, healthcare professional clearance, or symptom resolution. Mobile phlebotomists in the prospective study collected whole blood, serum and a nasopharyngeal or oropharyngeal swab from every participant. Prospective study participants could optionally give additional blood draws and questionnaires over an approximately 2-month period. Prospective study blood samples were shipped either frozen or at room temperature before DNA extraction. Overall study outcomes, separate from this receptor: Clinical and demographic metadata were provided uncurated, with the amount varying by source and participant.

Regarding this clone: The specificity of this receptor is unknown. Base qualities were left out, and no much larger clone turns up one base away.

TCRbeta CDR3 regions were amplified from genomic DNA by means of the immunoSEQ Assay, a bias-controlled multiplex PCR. As for how the authors treated the data: The number of nucleated cells in each sample was estimated from the amplification of reference gene primers within the assay. Sequence reads were collapsed and filtered to measure the absolute abundance of every unique TCRbeta CDR3 rearrangement. Productive Simpson clonality was computed per sample as the square root of Simpson's diversity index over productive rearrangements. Drawn from immuneACCESS, this table holds only the in-frame rearrangements with V and J called that TCRdb kept. Clones are partly lost; checked studies trace under half to an unresolved V gene and leave the rest unexplained. Clone size and the V and J calls come from that table; the DNA yielded D and trimming. The sample profile shows some 230,000 clones; roughly 79% of them were found once. Around 16% of the sample comes from the top ten.

Trimming accounts for 5 bases at V and 6 bases at J, while the number of junction bases matched to no gene is 4. The CDR3 contains 14 residues, cysteine and phenylalanine counted. The DNA shown is the 42-base CDR3, in frame from base 1. Taken from the germline V gene, the CDR1 and CDR2 loops are SGHVS and FNYEAQ. The source of this sequence is a man aged 35-49 years who had recovered from COVID-19. Material: PBMCs or T cells enriched from blood (not recorded which). The sequence is built from TRBV7-6 and TRBJ1-6; the junction holds 7 bases that match TRBD1. In nucleotides, the sequence is TGTGCCAGCAGCCCGGGACAGAGTAATTCACCCCTCCACTTT. Its product reads: CASSPGQSNSPLHF. The CDR3, completed at both ends by the reference TRBV7-6 and TRBJ1-6 genes, gives the full variable domain GAGVSQSPRYKVTKRGQDVALRCDPISGHVSLYWYRQALGQGPEFLTYFNYEAQQDKSGLPNDRFSAERPEGSISTLTIQRTEQRDSAMYRCASSPGQSNSPLHFGNGTRLTVT.